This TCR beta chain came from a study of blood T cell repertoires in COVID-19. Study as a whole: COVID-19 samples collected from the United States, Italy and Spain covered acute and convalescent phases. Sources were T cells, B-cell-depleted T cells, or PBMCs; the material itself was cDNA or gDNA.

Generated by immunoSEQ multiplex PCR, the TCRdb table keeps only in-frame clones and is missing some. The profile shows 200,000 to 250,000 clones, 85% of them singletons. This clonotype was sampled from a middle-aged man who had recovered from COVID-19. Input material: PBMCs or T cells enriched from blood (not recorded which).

CDR3 amino acids: CATAGLNTEAFF. CDR3 sequence (DNA): TGTGCCACCGCAGGGCTGAACACTGAAGCTTTCTTT. The V call is TRBV24-1, the J call TRBJ1-1, with a tentative D call TRBD1 (5 bases). V lost 9 bases and J lost 0, with 7 bases in between. Germline V gene sequence: CDR1 KGHDR, CDR2 SFDVKD. The CDR3 consists of 12 residues.